The next 10 T cell receptor beta chains were all read from a single sample in a study of OX40 agonist ivuxolimab in advanced cancers. Data came from immunoSEQ multiplex PCR; TCRdb stores just in-frame clones and leaves some out. The sample has tens of thousands of clones; over 75% are singletons. Specimen: CD4+ or CD8+ T cells sorted from blood, collected in a trial of the OX40 agonist ivuxolimab. These receptors were collected from an adult with an advanced solid tumor such as melanoma, head and neck, liver or kidney cancer.

A single count supports this clone. V is TRBV11-1 and J is TRBJ1-1, with 7 bases identical to TRBD1. V was clipped by 1 base and J by 4 bases; unmatched bases: 3. CDR1 and CDR2 (germline): SGHAT, FQDESV (reference sequence). The CDR3 length is 14 residues. The CDR3 here is CASSLGGQLTEAFF. CDR3 nucleotide sequence: TGTGCCAGCAGCTTAGGGGGACAGCTCACTGAAGCTTTCTTT.

V is TRBV5-1 and J is TRBJ2-2; D is undetermined. Germline V gene sequence: CDR1 SGHRS, CDR2 YFSETQ. CDR3 size: 13 residues. The germline V and J ends were trimmed by 5 bases and 7 bases, with 12 bases remaining between them. The CDR3 here is CASSSQVDGELFF. The CDR3 DNA reads TGCGCCAGCAGTTCGCAGGTCGACGGGGAGCTGTTTTTT.

This chain uses TRBV4-1 with TRBJ2-5, with a weak D call TRBD2 (5 bases). The V gene lost 0 bases and the J gene lost 13 bases, with 18 bases spanning the gap. CDR1 and CDR2 (germline): MGHRA, YSYEKL. CDR3 length equals 14 residues. The CDR3: CASSQDPTNDRGYF. CDR3 DNA: TGCGCCAGCAGCCAAGATCCTACGAACGATCGGGGGTACTTC.

The chain combines TRBV6-5 with TRBJ1-2; D is perhaps TRBD1 (6 bases). This CDR3 comprises 14 residues. Germline V gene lookup returns CDR1 MNHEY and CDR2 SVGAGI. The ends were cut back, 5 bases at V and 6 bases at J, with 16 bases in the middle. The CDR3 nucleotides read TGTGCCAGCAGTGAACAGGGTGGAGCGGATGGCTACACCTTC. Protein: CASSEQGGADGYTF.

The rearrangement uses TRBV27 and TRBJ2-1, with D uncertain. This CDR3 contains 15 residues. The ends were cut back, 8 bases at V and 4 bases at J, with 18 bases in the middle. Germline lookup yields CDR1 MNHEY and CDR2 SMNVEV (reference sequence). The CDR3 protein is CASRSLQESYNEQFF. CDR3 nucleotides: TGTGCCAGCCGATCCCTTCAGGAGTCGTACAATGAGCAGTTCTTC.

The rearrangement joins TRBV30 to TRBJ2-7, with D perhaps matching TRBD1 or TRBD2 (5 bases each). Germline V gene data show CDR1 as GTSNPN and CDR2 as SVGIG (reference sequence). This CDR3 comprises 12 residues. Trimming cost V 2 bases and J 5 bases, with 10 bases left between them. Written as DNA, the CDR3 is TGTGCCTGGAGTTGGGGGAGCCACGAGCAGTACTTC. As protein: CAWSWGSHEQYF.

The gene calls are TRBV7-2 and TRBJ2-3; D ambiguous. The CDR3 spans 13 residues. Germline CDR1 reads SGHTA; CDR2 reads FQGNSA. V was shortened by 1 base and J by 4 bases, with 6 bases between the two germline ends. The CDR3 sequence: CASSLDPADTQYF. The CDR3, as DNA: TGTGCCAGCAGCTTAGATCCGGCAGATACGCAGTATTTT.

By proportion, this clone is medium-sized. The same CDR3 is also encoded by other DNA sequences in this sample. V usage is TRBV7-9 and J usage is TRBJ2-7, with D perhaps being TRBD1 or TRBD2 (5 bases each). CDR1 is SEHNR and CDR2 is FQNEAQ in the germline V gene (reference sequence). V was trimmed by 0 bases and J by 3 bases, leaving 9 bases between them. This CDR3 contains 14 residues. CDR3 sequence: CASSLAGVNYEQYF. DNA of the CDR3: TGTGCCAGCAGCTTAGCGGGGGTAAACTACGAGCAGTACTTC.

V gene TRBV6-1 combines with J gene TRBJ1-5; D not resolved. This CDR3 region has 15 residues. V was pared by 2 bases and J by 5 bases, with 13 bases between. Germline CDR1 MNHNS, CDR2 SASEGT. The CDR3 spells CASSERWGVDQPQHF. The CDR3, as DNA: TGTGCCAGCAGTGAAAGGTGGGGTGTCGATCAGCCCCAGCATTTT.

The chain uses TRBV19 and TRBJ2-5; tentative D call: TRBD1 (6 bases). The V end was cut by 7 bases, the J end by 5 bases, with 8 bases between. The CDR3 length is 11 residues. Germline CDR1 reads LNHDA; CDR2 reads SQIVND (reference sequence). The CDR3 DNA follows: TGTGCCAGTACCCAGGGGGAGACCCAGTACTTC. Its protein is CASTQGETQYF.